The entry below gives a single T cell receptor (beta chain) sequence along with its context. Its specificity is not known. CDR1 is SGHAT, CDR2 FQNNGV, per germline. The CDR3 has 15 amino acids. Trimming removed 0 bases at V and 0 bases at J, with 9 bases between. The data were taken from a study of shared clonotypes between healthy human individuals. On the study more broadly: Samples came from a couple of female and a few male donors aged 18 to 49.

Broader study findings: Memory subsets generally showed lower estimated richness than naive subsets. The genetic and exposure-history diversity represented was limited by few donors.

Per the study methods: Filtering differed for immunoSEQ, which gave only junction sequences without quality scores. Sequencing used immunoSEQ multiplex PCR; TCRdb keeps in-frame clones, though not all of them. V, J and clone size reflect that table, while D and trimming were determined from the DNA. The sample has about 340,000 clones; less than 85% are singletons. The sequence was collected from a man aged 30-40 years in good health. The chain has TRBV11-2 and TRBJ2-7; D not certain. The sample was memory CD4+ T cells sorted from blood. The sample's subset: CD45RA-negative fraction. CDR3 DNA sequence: TGTGCCAGCAGCTTAGATCAGAGGAGCTCCTACGAGCAGTACTTC. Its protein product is CASSLDQRSSYEQYF.